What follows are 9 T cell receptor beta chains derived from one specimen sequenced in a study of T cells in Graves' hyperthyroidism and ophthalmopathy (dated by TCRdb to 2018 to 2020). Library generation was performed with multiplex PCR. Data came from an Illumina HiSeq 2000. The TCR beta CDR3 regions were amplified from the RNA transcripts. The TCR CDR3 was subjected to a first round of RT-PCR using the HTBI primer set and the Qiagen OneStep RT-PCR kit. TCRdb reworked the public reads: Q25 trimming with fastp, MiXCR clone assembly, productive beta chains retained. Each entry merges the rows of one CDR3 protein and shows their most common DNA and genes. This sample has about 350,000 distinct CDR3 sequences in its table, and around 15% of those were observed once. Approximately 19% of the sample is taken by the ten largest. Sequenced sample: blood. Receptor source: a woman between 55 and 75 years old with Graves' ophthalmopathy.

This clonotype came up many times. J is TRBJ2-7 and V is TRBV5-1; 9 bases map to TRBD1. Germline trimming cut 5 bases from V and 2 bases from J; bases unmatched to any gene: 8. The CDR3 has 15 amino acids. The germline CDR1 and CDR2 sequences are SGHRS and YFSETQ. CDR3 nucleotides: TGCGCCAGCAGGAAGTCGGACAGGGGTCCCTACGAGCAGTACTTC. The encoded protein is CASRKSDRGPYEQYF.

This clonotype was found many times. The CDR3: CASSFRVGYNEQFF. CDR3 nucleotide sequence: TGCGCCAGCAGCTTCAGGGTAGGTTACAATGAGCAGTTCTTC. V and J are TRBV5-1 and TRBJ2-1; possibly TRBD1 for D (5 bases). Germline V gene data show CDR1 as SGHRS and CDR2 as YFSETQ. The CDR3 is 14 amino acids. Trimming left V 2 bases short and J 4 bases short, with 10 bases between. The full variable domain, completed using reference TRBV5-1 and TRBJ2-1, is KAGVTQTPRYLIKTRGQQVTLSCSPISGHRSVSWYQQTPGQGLQFLFEYFSETQRNKGNFPGRFSGRQFSNSRSEMNVSTLELGDSALYLCASSFRVGYNEQFFGPGTRLTVL.

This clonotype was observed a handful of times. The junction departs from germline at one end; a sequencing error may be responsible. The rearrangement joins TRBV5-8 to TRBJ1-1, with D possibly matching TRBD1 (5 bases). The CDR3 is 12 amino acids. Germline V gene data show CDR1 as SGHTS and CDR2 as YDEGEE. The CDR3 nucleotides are TGTGCCATTCCGACAGCGGCCACTAAAGCTTTCTTT. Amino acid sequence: CAIPTAATKAFF. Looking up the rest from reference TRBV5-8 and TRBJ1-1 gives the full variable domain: EAGVTQSPTHLIKTRGQQATLRCSPISGHTSVYWYQQALGLGLQFLLWYDEGEERNRGNFPPRFSGRQFPNYSSELNVNALELEDSALYLCAIPTAATKAFFGQGTRLTVV.

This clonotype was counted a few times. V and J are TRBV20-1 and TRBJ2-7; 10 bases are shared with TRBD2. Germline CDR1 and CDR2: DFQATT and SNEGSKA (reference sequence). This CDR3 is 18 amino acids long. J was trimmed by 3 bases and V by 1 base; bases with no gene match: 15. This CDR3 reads CSARAPPGTSVLLYEQYF. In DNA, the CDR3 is TGCAGTGCTAGAGCACCACCCGGGACTAGCGTTCTTCTCTACGAGCAGTACTTC.

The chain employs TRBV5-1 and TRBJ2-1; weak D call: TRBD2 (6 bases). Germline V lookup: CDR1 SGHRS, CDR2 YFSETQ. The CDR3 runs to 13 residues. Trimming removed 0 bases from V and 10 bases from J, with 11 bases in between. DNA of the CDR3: TGCGCCAGCAGCTTGGGCGGGATTGACGAGCAGTTCTTC. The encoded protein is CASSLGGIDEQFF.

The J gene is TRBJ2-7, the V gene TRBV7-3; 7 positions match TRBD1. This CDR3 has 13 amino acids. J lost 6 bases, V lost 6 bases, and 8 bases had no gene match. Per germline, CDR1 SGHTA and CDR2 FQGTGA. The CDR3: CASSAQGSVEQYF. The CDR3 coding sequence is TGTGCCAGCAGTGCACAGGGGTCTGTCGAGCAGTACTTC.

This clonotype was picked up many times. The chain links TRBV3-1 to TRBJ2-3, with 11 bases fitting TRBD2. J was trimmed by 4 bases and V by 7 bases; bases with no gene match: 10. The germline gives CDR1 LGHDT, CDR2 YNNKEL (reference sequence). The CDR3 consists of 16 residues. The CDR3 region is CASTESTSGKSDTQYF. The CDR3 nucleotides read TGTGCCAGCACTGAGTCGACTAGCGGGAAGTCAGATACGCAGTATTTT.

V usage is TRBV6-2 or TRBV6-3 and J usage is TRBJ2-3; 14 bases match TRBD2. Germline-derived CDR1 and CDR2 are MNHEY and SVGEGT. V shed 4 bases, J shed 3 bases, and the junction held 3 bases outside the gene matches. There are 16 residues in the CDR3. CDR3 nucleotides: TGTGCCAGCAGTTCCGGGACTAGCGGGAGAACAGATACGCAGTATTTT. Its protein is CASSSGTSGRTDTQYF.

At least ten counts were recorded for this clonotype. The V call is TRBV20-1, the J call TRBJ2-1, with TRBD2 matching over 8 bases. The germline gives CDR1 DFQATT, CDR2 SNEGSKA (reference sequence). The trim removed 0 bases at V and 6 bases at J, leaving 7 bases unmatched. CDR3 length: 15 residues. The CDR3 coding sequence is TGCAGTGCTAGAGATTTACGCGGGAGGATCAATGAGCAGTTCTTC. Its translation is CSARDLRGRINEQFF.